In its sample, the clone carrying this TCR beta chain was seen a few times. It was with 60 Vbeta and 13 Jbeta primers that the PCR ran. Repertoires were generated with immunoSEQ multiplex PCR, while TCRdb's copy carries only in-frame clones and drops some. The sample carries 150,000 or so clones, roughly 79% recorded once. This sample was included in a study of cytomegalovirus exposure and HLA in healthy donors. The germline gives CDR1 SQVTM, CDR2 ANQGSEA. J lost 3 bases, V lost 5 bases, and 16 bases had no gene match. This CDR3 has 18 residues. The sample comprised PBMCs. This receptor was identified in a male donor in good health and CMV-seronegative. The chain joins TRBV29-1 to TRBJ1-1, with 12 positions matching TRBD1. The DNA of the CDR3 is TGCAGCGTTACCGGGACAGGGGGCTGGAGAGTGGGTGACACTGAAGCTTTCTTT. Translating it yields CSVTGTGGWRVGDTEAFF.